This entry lists 8 T cell receptor beta chains sequenced from one sample in a study of blood T cell repertoires in COVID-19. Sequencing used immunoSEQ multiplex PCR; TCRdb keeps in-frame clones, though not all of them. This table has over 150,000 clones, less than 85% appearing once. The specimen sequenced was peripheral blood. These receptors were collected from a woman aged 50 to 65 with acute or convalescent COVID-19.

The chain employs TRBV10-3 and TRBJ2-1; TRBD2 might be the D (6 bases). The CDR3 totals 15 residues. The V gene lost 0 bases and the J gene lost 8 bases, with 14 bases spanning the gap. Germline V gene lookup returns CDR1 ENHRY and CDR2 SYGVKD. The DNA of the CDR3 is TGTGCCATCAGTGAGTCGTGGCAGGGAGGCGATGAGCAGTTCTTC. This gives the protein CAISESWQGGDEQFF.

J is TRBJ2-2 and V is TRBV5-1; 7 bases fit TRBD2. Trimming cost V 3 bases and J 3 bases; bases outside gene matches: 8. The CDR3 is 16 amino acids. Germline lookup yields CDR1 SGHRS and CDR2 YFSETQ. CDR3 sequence (DNA): TGCGCCAGCAGCTCCCGTTTGGGGGGGGACACCGGGGAGCTGTTTTTT. Amino acids: CASSSRLGGDTGELFF. The whole variable domain, remainder taken from reference TRBV5-1 and TRBJ2-2, is KAGVTQTPRYLIKTRGQQVTLSCSPISGHRSVSWYQQTPGQGLQFLFEYFSETQRNKGNFPGRFSGRQFSNSRSEMNVSTLELGDSALYLCASSSRLGGDTGELFFGEGSRLTVL.

This chain connects TRBV18 to TRBJ1-3, with D maybe TRBD1 (5 bases). There are 19 residues in the CDR3. In germline, CDR1 is KGHSH, CDR2 LQKENI. The V gene lost 6 bases and the J gene lost 1 base, with 25 bases spanning the gap. CDR3 amino acids: CASSSIRDSDASSGNTIYF. CDR3 DNA: TGTGCCAGCTCCTCTATCCGGGACTCCGACGCCTCATCTGGAAACACCATATATTTT.

The CDR3 sequence is CASSVGGNNQPQHF. Here the CDR3 DNA reads TGCGCCAGCAGTGTCGGGGGGAACAATCAGCCCCAGCATTTT. The chain is built from TRBV10-2 and TRBJ1-5; a possible D gene is TRBD1 (5 bases). This CDR3 has 14 amino acids. Germline CDR1 and CDR2: WSHSY and SAAADI. Deletions cut 4 bases from V and 3 bases from J, with 10 bases between.

This clone has a handful of counts. This rearrangement joins TRBV13 to TRBJ2-1, with 11 positions matching TRBD2. There are 21 residues in the CDR3. Germline V CDR1 and CDR2: PRHDT, FYEKMQ (reference sequence). Losses at the gene ends were 1 base for V and 1 base for J; bases not matched to a gene: 15. In DNA, the CDR3 is TGTGCCAGCAGCTTAGTGGGGTTTGGGCTAGCGGGAGGTAAGTCCTACAATGAGCAGTTCTTC. As protein: CASSLVGFGLAGGKSYNEQFF.

The V and J genes are TRBV7-2 and TRBJ1-4; the D gene is possibly TRBD1 (5 bases). The V end was cut by 5 bases, the J end by 3 bases, with 13 bases between. Germline V gene lookup returns CDR1 SGHTA and CDR2 FQGNSA. CDR3 length: 15 residues. For the CDR3, the DNA is TGTGCCAGCAGCCTCGACAGAAGCCCTAATGAAAAACTGTTTTTT. It translates to CASSLDRSPNEKLFF.

A single count supports this clone. The chain has TRBV2 and TRBJ1-1, with a weak D call TRBD1 (5 bases). Germline V CDR1 and CDR2: SNHLY, FYNNEI. Deletions cut 8 bases from V and 1 base from J, with 11 bases between. CDR3 size: 13 residues. The CDR3 region has the DNA TGTGCCAGCCGGAGGGACCCGAACACTGAAGCTTTCTTT. It encodes CASRRDPNTEAFF.

The chain joins TRBV19 to TRBJ2-1, with D tentatively TRBD1 (6 bases). In germline, CDR1 is LNHDA, CDR2 SQIVND (reference sequence). This CDR3 spans 15 amino acids. V lost 3 bases, J lost 7 bases, and 16 bases lay in between. CDR3 residues: CASSIQAHRENEQFF. The CDR3 DNA follows: TGTGCCAGTAGTATTCAAGCGCACAGGGAGAATGAGCAGTTCTTC.